The 5 T cell receptor beta chains in this list originate from one sample, sequenced in a study of radiotherapy plus CTLA-4 blockade in lung cancer. Generated by immunoSEQ multiplex PCR, the TCRdb table keeps only in-frame clones and is missing some. The table lists over 100,000 clones, 70% to 85% of them singletons. The sample in question was peripheral blood, obtained from a patient treated with radiotherapy plus ipilimumab. The receptors were sampled from a human donor with non-small cell lung cancer that progressed on radiotherapy plus ipilimumab. Some clones in this sample may be carry-over from other donors' samples.

The rearrangement links TRBV28 to TRBJ2-5, with D possibly being TRBD2 (5 bases). The germline CDR1 and CDR2 sequences are MDHEN and SYDVKM. The V end lost 3 bases, the J end lost 11 bases, and 13 bases lay between the germline ends. The CDR3 runs to 12 residues. In DNA, the CDR3 is TGTGCCAGCAGTTTGAGGGCAGAAGAGCAGTACTTC. This translates into CASSLRAEEQYF.

The V and J genes are TRBV5-1 and TRBJ2-7; D gene uncertain. The germline V gene has CDR1 SGHRS and CDR2 YFSETQ. This CDR3 spans 16 amino acids. The V gene lost 0 bases and the J gene lost 0 bases, with 13 bases spanning the gap. The CDR3 nucleotides are TGCGCCAGCAGCTTGGATGGTCCACGGAGCTCCTACGAGCAGTACTTC. It encodes CASSLDGPRSSYEQYF.

The chain has TRBV9 and TRBJ1-6; 9 nucleotides match TRBD1. Germline V gives CDR1 SGDLS, CDR2 YYNGEE. CDR3 length equals 15 residues. With 0 bases clipped from V and 9 bases from J, the junction kept 4 bases outside the gene matches. This CDR3 is CASSVVGTGFSPLHF. The DNA for the CDR3 is TGTGCCAGCAGCGTAGTCGGGACAGGGTTTTCACCCCTCCACTTT. The full variable domain, its missing parts supplied by reference TRBV9 and TRBJ1-6, is DSGVTQTPKHLITATGQRVTLRCSPRSGDLSVYWYQQSLDQGLQFLIQYYNGEERAKGNILERFSAQQFPDLHSELNLSSLELGDSALYFCASSVVGTGFSPLHFGNGTRLTVT.

A note on this clone: Within the sample, other DNA sequences also encode this same CDR3. This rearrangement joins TRBV5-1 to TRBJ2-7; D gene uncertain. V lost 0 bases to trimming and J lost 1 base, with 5 bases between them. The CDR3 sequence is 13 residues long. Germline V gene sequence: CDR1 SGHRS, CDR2 YFSETQ. CDR3 bases: TGCGCCAGCAGCTTGGAGGCTTCCTACGAGCAGTACTTC. Translated: CASSLEASYEQYF.

The rearrangement links TRBV7-2 to TRBJ1-1, with 9 bases identical to TRBD1. The length of the CDR3 is 15 residues. Looked up from germline, CDR1 is SGHTA and CDR2 is FQGNSA. J gave up 3 bases and V 1 base, and 3 bases lay outside the gene matches. The CDR3 DNA sequence: TGTGCCAGCAGCTTAGGGACAGGGGTGTACACTGAAGCTTTCTTT. As protein: CASSLGTGVYTEAFF.